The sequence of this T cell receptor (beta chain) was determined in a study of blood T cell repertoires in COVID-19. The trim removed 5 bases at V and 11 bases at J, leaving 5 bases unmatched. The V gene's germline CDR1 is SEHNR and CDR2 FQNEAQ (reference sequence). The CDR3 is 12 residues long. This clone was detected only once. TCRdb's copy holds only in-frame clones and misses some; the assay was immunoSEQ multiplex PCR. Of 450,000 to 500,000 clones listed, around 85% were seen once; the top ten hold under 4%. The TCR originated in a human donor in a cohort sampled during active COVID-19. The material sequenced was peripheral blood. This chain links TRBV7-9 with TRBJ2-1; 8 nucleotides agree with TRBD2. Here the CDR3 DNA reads TGTGCCAGCAGCAGACTAGCGCCCCAGCAGTTCTTC. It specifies CASSRLAPQQFF.